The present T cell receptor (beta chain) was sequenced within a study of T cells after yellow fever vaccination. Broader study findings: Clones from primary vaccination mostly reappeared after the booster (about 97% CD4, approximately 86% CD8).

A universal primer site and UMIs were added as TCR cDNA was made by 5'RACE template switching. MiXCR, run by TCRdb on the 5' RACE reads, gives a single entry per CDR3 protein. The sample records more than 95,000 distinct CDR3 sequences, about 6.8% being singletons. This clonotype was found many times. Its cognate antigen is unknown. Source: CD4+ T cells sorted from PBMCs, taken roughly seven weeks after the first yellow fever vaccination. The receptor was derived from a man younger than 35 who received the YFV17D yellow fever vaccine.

The CDR3 nucleotides read TGTGCCAGCAGCTCGGGACTAGCGGGATACAATGAGCAGTTCTTC. Amino acid sequence: CASSSGLAGYNEQFF. V gene TRBV11-2 combines with J gene TRBJ2-1; 13 bases are a match to TRBD2. V lost 4 bases to trimming and J lost 4 bases; unmatched junction nucleotides: 1. CDR1 is SGHAT, CDR2 FQNNGV, per germline. CDR3 length equals 15 residues.